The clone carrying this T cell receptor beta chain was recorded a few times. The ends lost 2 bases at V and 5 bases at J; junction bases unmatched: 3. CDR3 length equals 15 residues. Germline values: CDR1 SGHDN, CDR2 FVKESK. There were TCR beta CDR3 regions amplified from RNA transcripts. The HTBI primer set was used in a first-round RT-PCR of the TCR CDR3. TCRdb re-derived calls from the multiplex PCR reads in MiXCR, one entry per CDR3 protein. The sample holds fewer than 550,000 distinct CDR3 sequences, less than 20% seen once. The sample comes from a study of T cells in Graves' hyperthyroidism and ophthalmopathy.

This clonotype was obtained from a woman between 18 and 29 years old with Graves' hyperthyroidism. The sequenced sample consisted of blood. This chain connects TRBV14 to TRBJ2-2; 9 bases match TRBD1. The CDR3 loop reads CASSQWTGETGELFF. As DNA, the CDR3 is TGTGCCAGCAGCCAATGGACAGGGGAAACCGGGGAGCTGTTTTTT.